A selection of T cell receptor beta chains follows, all from one sample in a study of blood T cells in healthy people across ages. TCRdb re-called the 5' RACE reads through MiXCR, storing one row per CDR3 protein. The sample has about 750,000 distinct CDR3 sequences, 40% to 65% seen once; the top ten hold around 41%. Sequencing was performed on blood. These receptors were taken from a man at least 80 years old in good health. The CDR3 runs from the conserved cysteine through the conserved F or W. The D gene is left open where the match is weak.

cdr3_aa: CASSLTGRRTSTDTQYF
v_call: TRBV7-3
d_call: NA

cdr3_aa: CASNRREYNEQFF
v_call: TRBV7-2
d_call: NA

cdr3_aa: CASSSATGQPQHF
v_call: TRBV28
d_call: NA

cdr3_aa: CASSSGTVGETQYF
v_call: TRBV5-8
d_call: NA

cdr3_aa: CASSQDTLAGGFGDTQYF
v_call: TRBV4-2
d_call: TRBD2

cdr3_aa: CASSSTSGLGHRYAYF
v_call: TRBV6-1
d_call: TRBD2

cdr3_aa: CASSEGHRLGEQYF
v_call: TRBV6-1
d_call: NA

cdr3_aa: CASSLRVYNEQYF
v_call: TRBV27
d_call: NA

cdr3_aa: CASSNGQGTLGYTF
v_call: TRBV5-1
d_call: TRBD1

cdr3_aa: CSASPQGGGEQYF
v_call: TRBV20-1
d_call: NA

cdr3_aa: CSVDGGEVYEQYF
v_call: TRBV29-1
d_call: TRBD2

cdr3_aa: CSPGPPYGVQFF
v_call: TRBV20-1
d_call: NA

cdr3_aa: CASSVRDGYGYTF
v_call: TRBV27
d_call: NA

cdr3_aa: CSARDPRERGRDELYF
v_call: TRBV20-1
d_call: NA

cdr3_aa: CASTPGAPQSAGYTF
v_call: TRBV27
d_call: NA

cdr3_aa: CSAGQAYEQYF
v_call: TRBV29-1
d_call: TRBD1

cdr3_aa: CASSEAPTGRNYGYTF
v_call: TRBV6-1
d_call: TRBD1

cdr3_aa: CASSLALGLAAHNEQFF
v_call: TRBV7-9
d_call: TRBD2

cdr3_aa: CSAIAGGNEQYF
v_call: TRBV20-1
d_call: TRBD2

cdr3_aa: CASSQWGTPYNEQFF
v_call: TRBV3-1
d_call: NA

cdr3_aa: CASSATGTSGSIYEQYF
v_call: TRBV5-4
d_call: TRBD2

cdr3_aa: CSALRGERDTDTQYF
v_call: TRBV20-1
d_call: NA

cdr3_aa: CSGTGTQPSNEQFF
v_call: TRBV20-1
d_call: NA

cdr3_aa: CASRPWTSGIYNEQFF
v_call: TRBV6-2/TRBV6-3
d_call: TRBD2

cdr3_aa: CASSPSSVLTYNEQYF
v_call: TRBV7-3
d_call: NA

cdr3_aa: CASNTPASGATDTQYF
v_call: TRBV5-1
d_call: TRBD2

cdr3_aa: CSAPTPGGCEQYF
v_call: TRBV20-1
d_call: NA

cdr3_aa: CASRTGNTIYF
v_call: TRBV6-5
d_call: NA

cdr3_aa: CASSRLWESEQYF
v_call: TRBV12-3/TRBV12-4
d_call: NA

cdr3_aa: CASKSGVGEKLFF
v_call: TRBV28
d_call: NA

cdr3_aa: CATLPDSGTDTQYF
v_call: TRBV10-3
d_call: NA

cdr3_aa: CASTGAYEQYF
v_call: TRBV25-1
d_call: NA

cdr3_aa: CSVELQAYNEQFF
v_call: TRBV29-1
d_call: NA

cdr3_aa: CASSQGVRGSHNEQFF
v_call: TRBV3-1
d_call: TRBD2

cdr3_aa: CASSQAQGVTEAFF
v_call: TRBV4-1
d_call: NA

cdr3_aa: CASSDLGRPDRGYGYTF
v_call: TRBV25-1
d_call: TRBD1

cdr3_aa: CASSLAVGRPIQYF
v_call: TRBV5-5
d_call: NA

cdr3_aa: CASSQDRTANNEQFF
v_call: TRBV4-1
d_call: NA

cdr3_aa: CSAMTVSYEQYF
v_call: TRBV20-1
d_call: NA

cdr3_aa: CATSDPSRGLNEQYF
v_call: TRBV24-1
d_call: TRBD1

cdr3_aa: CASNKGGPVQETQYF
v_call: TRBV7-9
d_call: NA

cdr3_aa: CASSPRGSRDEQFF
v_call: TRBV18
d_call: NA

cdr3_aa: CASSFGQASSYEQYF
v_call: TRBV7-9
d_call: TRBD1

cdr3_aa: CAIGLRGLADNEQFF
v_call: TRBV10-3
d_call: TRBD2

cdr3_aa: CASSRDPSNTGELFF
v_call: TRBV7-3
d_call: NA

cdr3_aa: CSARPGGSEAFF
v_call: TRBV20-1
d_call: NA

cdr3_aa: CASSSPSGPYEQYF
v_call: TRBV7-9
d_call: TRBD2

cdr3_aa: CSVVGTSPYEQYF
v_call: TRBV29-1
d_call: NA

cdr3_aa: CSARDRAGGLNEQFF
v_call: TRBV20-1
d_call: TRBD1